This TCR beta chain was obtained from a study of blood T cell repertoires in COVID-19. Background on the study: From the United States, Italy and Spain came samples of acute and convalescent COVID-19. T cells, B-cell-depleted T cells, or PBMCs provided the cDNA or gDNA that served as material.

Recruited during active infection, patients (from Seattle) were subsequently followed longitudinally. The CDR3 is 13 residues long. Germline V gene lookup returns CDR1 MNHEY and CDR2 SVGAGI. Losses at the gene ends were 2 bases for V and 5 bases for J; bases not matched to a gene: 2. As handled by the study authors: Amplified reference gene primers provided the basis for estimating nucleated cell counts. TCRdb keeps only in-frame clones here, not all; method: immunoSEQ multiplex PCR. The V and J calls and clone size come from that table; D and trimming were worked out from the DNA. The table has 150,000 to 200,000 clones, roughly 80% seen once.

This TCR was sampled from a woman of 80 years or more with COVID-19, enrolled during active disease. Material: peripheral blood. The chain links TRBV6-5 to TRBJ1-2, with 7 positions matching TRBD1. The chain's CDR3 is CASSYDRAYGYTF. As DNA, the CDR3 is TGTGCCAGCAGTTACGACAGGGCATATGGCTACACCTTC.